This TCR beta chain comes out of a study of CD8 T cells in Susac syndrome. Study-level results: It was acknowledged by the study that relatively few individuals were included in its TCR sequencing and HLA analysis.

Notes on this clonotype: Its antigen is not known.

Sequencing targeted TCR beta in blood CD8+ and CD4+ T cells. The CD8+ and CD4+ T cells were isolated magnetically using a negative isolation approach, whereas the TEMRA cells were enriched by FACS. CDR3 length: 13 residues. V shed 10 bases and J shed 1 base, with 14 bases lying between them. Germline CDR1 reads SGDLS; CDR2 reads YYNGEE. Random hexamers were used to reverse transcribe an amount of about 0.45 to 1 ug RNA. An immunoSEQ multiplex PCR generated amplified TCR beta CDR3 products spanning 54 Vbeta and 13 Jbeta. TCRdb called the immunoSEQ multiplex PCR reads again in MiXCR, with one record for every CDR3 protein. There are 180,000 or so distinct CDR3 sequences in the sample; approximately 95% occur only once, and 0.08% to 0.11% lies in the top ten.

This TCR came from a human donor in good health. The specimen sequenced was CD4+ T cells from PBMCs. The V gene is TRBV9, the J gene TRBJ1-1; D not certain. CDR3 in amino acids: CAGNSPGNTEAFF. As DNA, the CDR3 is TGTGCCGGAAACAGTCCTGGGAACACTGAAGCTTTCTTT.